This T cell receptor beta chain came from a study of T-cell reconstitution after alpha-beta-depleted transplantation in children. For TCRbeta, the library was prepared with unique molecular identifiers. TCRdb processed the PCR reads anew with MiXCR; each CDR3 protein has one entry. The sample holds 500,000 to 600,000 distinct CDR3 sequences, 25% to 30% seen once. Trimming removed 7 bases from V and 7 bases from J, with 17 bases in between. Germline-derived CDR1 and CDR2 are MNHEY and SMNVEV (reference sequence). The CDR3 spans 14 residues. Study-wide findings and caveats: Fresh T-cell production supplied most of the T-cell counts and diversity seen one year after transplant. Surviving recipient cells, namely T cells and thymic progenitors, were the source of high day-60 TCRbeta diversity in some patients. Where alpha-beta T cells came from about two months after transplant was reportedly several hundred expanded graft clones.

In regard to this clonotype: Its antigen is still unknown.

Sequenced material: PBMCs, taken before TCRalphabeta/CD19-depleted stem cell transplant. The rearrangement joins TRBV27 to TRBJ2-4; D unclear. This receptor was obtained from a boy in the first two years of life with Wiskott-Aldrich syndrome, due to receive a stem cell transplant. The CDR3 protein is CASTTRAENNIQYF. CDR3 coding DNA: TGTGCCAGCACCACCCGGGCAGAGAATAACATTCAGTACTTC.